The 5 T cell receptor beta chains below were found in one sample sequenced in a study of cytomegalovirus exposure and HLA in healthy donors. This PCR relied on a set of 60 Vbeta primers and 13 Jbeta primers. Assay: immunoSEQ multiplex PCR; the TCRdb copy retains only in-frame clones and omits some. Seen here are 90,000 to 110,000 clones, 10% to 15% observed once, and the top ten hold around 16%. Material: PBMCs. These receptor sequences come from a man aged 40-49 years in good health and CMV-seropositive.

V usage is TRBV12-5 and J usage is TRBJ2-7; TRBD1 agrees at 8 bases. After removal of 3 bases from V and 6 bases from J, the junction contained 10 bases not matched to a gene. Germline V gene sequence: CDR1 LGHNT, CDR2 FRNRAP. The CDR3 totals 15 residues. In DNA, the CDR3 is TGTGCTAGTGGTTTCCCCGGAGACAGGGGAGTCGAGCAGTACTTC. Protein: CASGFPGDRGVEQYF. Based on the CDR3 plus reference TRBV12-5 and TRBJ2-7, the full variable domain is DARVTQTPRHKVTEMGQEVTMRCQPILGHNTVFWYRQTMMQGLELLAYFRNRAPLDDSGMPKDRFSAEMPDATLATLKIQPSEPRDSAVYFCASGFPGDRGVEQYFGPGTRLTVT.

The chain employs TRBV4-2 and TRBJ2-2; weak D call: TRBD2 (5 bases). The V and J ends lost 1 base and 1 base respectively, with 10 bases between them. Germline CDR1 and CDR2: LGHNA and YNFKEQ. This CDR3 comprises 16 residues. CDR3 bases: TGTGCCAGCAGCCAAGGTCCCGGAGGGAACACCGGGGAGCTGTTTTTT. Its protein is CASSQGPGGNTGELFF.

The CDR3 nucleotides are TGTGCCATCAGTGGCCGGACAGGAGGATACGAGCAGTACTTC. Amino acid sequence: CAISGRTGGYEQYF. The gene calls are TRBV10-3 and TRBJ2-7; 7 bases match TRBD1. The germline gives CDR1 ENHRY, CDR2 SYGVKD. The V and J ends lost 4 bases and 4 bases, in that order; junction bases with no gene match: 7. The CDR3 runs 14 residues.

CDR3 protein: CSVELAGWSTDTQYF. As DNA, the CDR3 is TGCAGCGTGGAGTTAGCGGGATGGAGCACAGATACGCAGTATTTT. The chain links TRBV29-1 to TRBJ2-3; 8 nucleotides align to TRBD2. Unmatched junction bases numbered 8, after V lost 6 bases and J lost 0 bases. CDR1 is SQVTM and CDR2 is ANQGSEA in the germline V gene. This CDR3 has 15 amino acids.

This clone was seen more than once but under ten times. V gene TRBV7-9 combines with J gene TRBJ2-7; D perhaps matches TRBD1 (6 bases). The CDR3 runs to 15 residues. The V gene lost 0 bases and the J gene lost 0 bases, with 9 bases spanning the gap. Germline CDR1 SEHNR, CDR2 FQNEAQ (reference sequence). In DNA form, the CDR3 reads TGTGCCAGCAGCTTAGCGCAGGGGACCTCCTACGAGCAGTACTTC. This encodes CASSLAQGTSYEQYF.